Below, one T cell receptor beta chain is given with its context. The V segment lost 6 bases and the J segment 4 bases; nucleotides outside the gene matches: 13. Germline lookup yields CDR1 MDHEN and CDR2 SYDVKM. This CDR3 comprises 17 residues. This entry comes from a study of blood T cell repertoires in COVID-19. Study-level background: The analysed material was cDNA or gDNA that came from T cells, B-cell-depleted T cells, or PBMCs.

In the source study's methods: Reference gene primer amplification gave nucleated cell count estimates. Here immunoSEQ multiplex PCR was the method, and the copy in TCRdb shows in-frame clones only, minus some. V, J and clone size were drawn from that table, and D and trimming were deduced from the DNA. Found here are 120,000 or so clones, 90% of them singletons; the top ten hold over 3.5%. This rearrangement joins TRBV28 to TRBJ2-5, with 11 positions matching TRBD1. Sequences were obtained from peripheral blood. The source is a man aged 50 to 59 with active COVID-19. CDR3 amino acids: CASSTVRDRGIPETQYF. The CDR3 DNA is TGTGCCAGCAGCACTGTTCGGGACAGGGGGATCCCAGAGACCCAGTACTTC.